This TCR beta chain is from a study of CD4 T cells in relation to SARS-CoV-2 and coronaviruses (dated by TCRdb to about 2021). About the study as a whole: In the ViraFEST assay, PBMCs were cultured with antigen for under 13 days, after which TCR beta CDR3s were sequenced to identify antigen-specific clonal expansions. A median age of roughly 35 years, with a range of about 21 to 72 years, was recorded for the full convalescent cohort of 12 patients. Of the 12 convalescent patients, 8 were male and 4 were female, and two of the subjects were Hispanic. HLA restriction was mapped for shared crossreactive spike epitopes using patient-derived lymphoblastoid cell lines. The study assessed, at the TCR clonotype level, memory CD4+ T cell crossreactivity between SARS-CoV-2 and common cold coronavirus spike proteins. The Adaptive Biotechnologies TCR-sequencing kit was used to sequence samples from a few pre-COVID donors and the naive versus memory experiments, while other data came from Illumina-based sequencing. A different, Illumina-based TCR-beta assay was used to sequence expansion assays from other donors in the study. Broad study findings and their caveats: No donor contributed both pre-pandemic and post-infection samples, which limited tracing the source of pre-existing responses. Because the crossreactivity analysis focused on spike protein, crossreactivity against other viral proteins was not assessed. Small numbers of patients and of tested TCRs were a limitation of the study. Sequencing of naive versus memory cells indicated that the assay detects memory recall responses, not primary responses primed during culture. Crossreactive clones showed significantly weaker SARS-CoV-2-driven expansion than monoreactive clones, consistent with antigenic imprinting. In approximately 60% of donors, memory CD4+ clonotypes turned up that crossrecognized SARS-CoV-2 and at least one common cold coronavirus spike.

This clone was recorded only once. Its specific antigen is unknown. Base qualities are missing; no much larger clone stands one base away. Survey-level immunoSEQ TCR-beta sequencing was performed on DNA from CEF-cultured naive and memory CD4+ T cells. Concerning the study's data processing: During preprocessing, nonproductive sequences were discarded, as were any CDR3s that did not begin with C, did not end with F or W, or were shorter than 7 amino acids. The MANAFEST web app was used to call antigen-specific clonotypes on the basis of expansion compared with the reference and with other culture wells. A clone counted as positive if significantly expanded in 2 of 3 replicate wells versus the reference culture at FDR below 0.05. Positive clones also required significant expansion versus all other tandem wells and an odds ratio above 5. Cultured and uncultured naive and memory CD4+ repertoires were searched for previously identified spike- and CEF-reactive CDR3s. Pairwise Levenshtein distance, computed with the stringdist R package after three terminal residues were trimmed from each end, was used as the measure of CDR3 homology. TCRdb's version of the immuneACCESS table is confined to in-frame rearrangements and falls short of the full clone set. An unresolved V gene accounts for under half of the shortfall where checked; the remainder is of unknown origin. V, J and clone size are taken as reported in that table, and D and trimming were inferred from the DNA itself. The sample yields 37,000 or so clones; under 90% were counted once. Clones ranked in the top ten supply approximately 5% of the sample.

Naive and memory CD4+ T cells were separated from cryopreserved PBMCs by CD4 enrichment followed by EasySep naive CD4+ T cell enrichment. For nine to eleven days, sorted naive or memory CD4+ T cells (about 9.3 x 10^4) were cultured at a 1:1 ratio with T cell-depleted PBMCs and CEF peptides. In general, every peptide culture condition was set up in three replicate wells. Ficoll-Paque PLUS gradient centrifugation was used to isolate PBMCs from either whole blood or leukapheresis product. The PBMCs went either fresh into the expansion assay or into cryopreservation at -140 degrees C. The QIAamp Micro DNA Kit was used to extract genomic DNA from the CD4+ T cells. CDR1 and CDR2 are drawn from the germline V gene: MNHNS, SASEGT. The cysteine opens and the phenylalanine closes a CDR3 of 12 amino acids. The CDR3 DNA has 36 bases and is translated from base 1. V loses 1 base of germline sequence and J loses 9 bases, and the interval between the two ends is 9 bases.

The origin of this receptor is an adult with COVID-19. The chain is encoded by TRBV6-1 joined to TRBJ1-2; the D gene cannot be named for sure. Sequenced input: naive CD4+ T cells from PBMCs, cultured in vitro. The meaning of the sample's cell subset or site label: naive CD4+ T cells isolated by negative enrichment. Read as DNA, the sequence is TGTGCCAGCAGTGAAGAATGGGCGCGCTACACCTTC. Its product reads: CASSEEWARYTF.